The rows below give T cell receptor beta chains drawn from one sample of a study of blood T cell repertoires in COVID-19. Clones were read by immunoSEQ multiplex PCR, and TCRdb kept only the in-frame ones, dropping some. The table lists about 130,000 clones, around nine tenths of them singletons. Sequencing input: peripheral blood. These receptors came from a man between 65 and 85 years old with active COVID-19. Each CDR3 is given with its conserved first and last residue.

j_gene: TRBJ2-7
v_gene: TRBV5-1
CDR3aa: CASGTSGNYEQYF

j_gene: TRBJ1-1
v_gene: TRBV5-4
CDR3aa: CASSPYRDRDTEAFF

j_gene: TRBJ2-5
v_gene: TRBV5-6
CDR3aa: CASSFSRMETQYF

j_gene: TRBJ2-1
v_gene: TRBV21-1
CDR3aa: CASSKNSHSDRAYNGEQFF

j_gene: TRBJ2-7
v_gene: TRBV24-1
CDR3aa: CATSDPRQGPSYEQYF

j_gene: TRBJ1-2
v_gene: TRBV18
CDR3aa: CASSSTGGLNGYTF

j_gene: TRBJ2-1
v_gene: TRBV10-3
CDR3aa: CAISTLAGGGWQFF

j_gene: TRBJ2-7
v_gene: TRBV10-3
CDR3aa: CAISGGASGYEQYF

j_gene: TRBJ1-1
v_gene: TRBV7-2
CDR3aa: CASSLGAGPTEAFF

j_gene: TRBJ2-2
v_gene: TRBV7-9
CDR3aa: CASSTRQGTGELFF

j_gene: TRBJ2-7
v_gene: TRBV30
CDR3aa: CAWAGQIINYEQYF

j_gene: TRBJ2-5
v_gene: TRBV7-2
CDR3aa: CASSEARRVQETQYF

j_gene: TRBJ2-1
v_gene: TRBV28
CDR3aa: CASSLILAGALHEQFF

j_gene: TRBJ2-7
v_gene: TRBV5-1
CDR3aa: CASSRSGQGSYEQYF

j_gene: TRBJ1-5
v_gene: TRBV28
CDR3aa: CASSPPPRVRSNQPQHF

j_gene: TRBJ1-1
v_gene: TRBV10-2
CDR3aa: CASSTGSTEAFF

j_gene: TRBJ1-6
v_gene: TRBV7-9
CDR3aa: CASSSYRGGNSPLHF

j_gene: TRBJ2-1
v_gene: TRBV10-3
CDR3aa: CAISFPDMSSYNEQFF

j_gene: TRBJ1-3
v_gene: TRBV29-1
CDR3aa: CSVLQGSSGNTIYF

j_gene: TRBJ2-3
v_gene: TRBV6-5
CDR3aa: CASSSYDTQYF

j_gene: TRBJ2-1
v_gene: TRBV9
CDR3aa: CASSVGLRASHNEQFF

j_gene: TRBJ2-7
v_gene: TRBV7-9
CDR3aa: CASSLAGDEQYF

j_gene: TRBJ1-2
v_gene: TRBV20-1
CDR3aa: CSARDNGYTF

j_gene: TRBJ1-6
v_gene: TRBV6-5
CDR3aa: CASSYSGQLSNSPLHF

j_gene: TRBJ1-1
v_gene: TRBV28
CDR3aa: CASRAPLNTEAFF

j_gene: TRBJ1-2
v_gene: TRBV28
CDR3aa: CASLPRGPGGGYTF

j_gene: TRBJ2-7
v_gene: TRBV2
CDR3aa: CASSDYEQYF

j_gene: TRBJ2-5
v_gene: TRBV13
CDR3aa: CASSFRRLTGQETQYF

j_gene: TRBJ2-1
v_gene: TRBV24-1
CDR3aa: CATSRASGSEQFF

j_gene: TRBJ1-3
v_gene: TRBV11-2
CDR3aa: CASSLVRSTGNTIYF

j_gene: TRBJ2-4
v_gene: TRBV12-3/TRBV12-4
CDR3aa: CASSKGAKNIQYF

j_gene: TRBJ2-5
v_gene: TRBV18
CDR3aa: CASSPATGAGGETQYF

j_gene: TRBJ1-1
v_gene: TRBV5-1
CDR3aa: CASSPGQGGSTEAFF

j_gene: TRBJ1-3
v_gene: TRBV28
CDR3aa: CASSLLVMSGNTIYF

j_gene: TRBJ2-1
v_gene: TRBV5-1
CDR3aa: CASSSFGTSVRFF

j_gene: TRBJ2-1
v_gene: TRBV6-1
CDR3aa: CASSEAQGTYNEQFF

j_gene: TRBJ2-1
v_gene: TRBV28
CDR3aa: CASRESGLATTSIIQFF

j_gene: TRBJ1-1
v_gene: TRBV5-1
CDR3aa: CASSSETGKRTEAFF

j_gene: TRBJ2-1
v_gene: TRBV5-4
CDR3aa: CASSPNSGRRRYNEQFF

j_gene: TRBJ1-6
v_gene: TRBV27
CDR3aa: CASRRGGAESPLHF

j_gene: TRBJ2-1
v_gene: TRBV29-1
CDR3aa: CSVLGLAGHSYNEQFF